This T cell receptor beta chain was sequenced in a study of T cells after posttransplantation cyclophosphamide. Whole-study findings and limits: Donor-recipient repertoire similarity was low at 1-2 months, rising over year one. TRB clonality was highly associated with recipient CMV seropositivity and reactivation. Blood and skin or GI T cell repertoires showed limited TRB overlap.

The repertoire was sequenced with immunoSEQ multiplex PCR; TCRdb's copy has only in-frame clones and lacks some. Singletons are absent from the sample, which has 7,000 or so clones. This clone was counted many times. Its specificity is unknown. The CDR3 covers 13 residues. The J segment lost 5 bases and the V segment lost 2 bases, leaving 2 bases of the junction unmatched. The germline CDR1 and CDR2 sequences are KGHSH and LQKENI. Treatment was busulfan-fludarabine conditioning, a marrow graft, and cyclophosphamide on days +3 and +4. This clonotype was sampled from a female patient in her 50s who received an allogeneic stem cell transplant from an unrelated donor, was CMV-positive, and had acute GVHD only. The T cells may come from the graft donor. Sample: PBMCs, taken after allogeneic stem cell transplant with posttransplant cyclophosphamide. The V gene is TRBV18, the J gene TRBJ2-5; 7 positions match TRBD1. DNA of the CDR3: TGTGCCAGCTCACCAAAGGGGGCCGAGACCCAGTACTTC. As protein: CASSPKGAETQYF.